This T cell receptor beta chain derives from a study of blood T cell repertoires in COVID-19. Overall study: The origin of the acute and convalescent COVID-19 samples was the United States, Italy and Spain.

V was clipped by 3 bases and J by 4 bases, with 12 bases between them. This CDR3 region has 14 residues. CDR1 and CDR2 from the germline V gene are PRHDT and FYEKMQ (reference sequence). In the study's own analysis: Amplified reference gene primers provided the basis for estimating nucleated cell counts. Clones were sequenced by immunoSEQ multiplex PCR, and TCRdb holds only the in-frame ones, with some missing. V and J calls and clone size come straight from that table; D and trimming were deduced from the DNA. The table records roughly 110,000 clones, 75% to 95% of them present only once. J is TRBJ1-1 and V is TRBV13; possibly TRBD1 for D (6 bases). The clonotype was recovered from a woman in her twenties or thirties with acute or convalescent COVID-19. Material for sequencing was peripheral blood. This CDR3 reads CASSLQGTGTEAFF. CDR3 coding DNA: TGTGCCAGCAGCTTGCAGGGGACGGGCACTGAAGCTTTCTTT. Together with reference TRBV13 and TRBJ1-1, the CDR3 gives the full variable domain: AAGVIQSPRHLIKEKRETATLKCYPIPRHDTVYWYQQGPGQDPQFLISFYEKMQSDKGSIPDRFSAQQFSDYHSELNMSSLELGDSALYFCASSLQGTGTEAFFGQGTRLTVV.